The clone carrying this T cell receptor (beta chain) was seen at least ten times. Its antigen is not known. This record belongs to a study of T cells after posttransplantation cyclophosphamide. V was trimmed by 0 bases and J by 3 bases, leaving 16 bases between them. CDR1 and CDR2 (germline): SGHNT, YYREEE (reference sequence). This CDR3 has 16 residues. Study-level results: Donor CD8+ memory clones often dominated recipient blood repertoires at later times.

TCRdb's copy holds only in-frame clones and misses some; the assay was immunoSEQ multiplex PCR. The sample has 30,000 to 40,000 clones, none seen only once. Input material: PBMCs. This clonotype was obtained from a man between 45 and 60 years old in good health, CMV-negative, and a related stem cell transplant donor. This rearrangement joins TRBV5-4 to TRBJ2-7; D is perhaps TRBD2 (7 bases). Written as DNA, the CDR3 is TGTGCCAGCAGCTTGGGCGGGGGCCGGGGAGACTACGAGCAGTACTTC. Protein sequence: CASSLGGGRGDYEQYF.